Shown below are 20 T cell receptor beta chains from a single sample sequenced in a study of radiation and T cells in renal cell carcinoma (dated by TCRdb to 2020 to 2021). Library generation was performed with the immunoSEQ multiplex PCR assay. TCRdb retrieved this table from immuneACCESS and kept in-frame rearrangements only. Not all clones are present; in checked studies, unresolved V genes account for under half, and no reason is known for the remainder. This sample holds 60,000 to 80,000 clones; 82% were observed only once. The ten largest clones take up approximately 5.4% of the sample. The time point label of this sample denotes: blood 2 weeks post-SBRT. This specimen's treatment or condition label, interpreted: 15 Gy SBRT to primary tumor, nephrectomy 4 weeks later. Material: blood, obtained from a patient whose treatment included radiotherapy and nephrectomy. The origin of the receptors is a man in his 60s with renal cell carcinoma.

The chain employs TRBV5-1 and TRBJ2-3, with 10 bases fitting TRBD1. After removal of 2 bases from V and 2 bases from J, the junction contained 5 bases not matched to a gene. The CDR3 sequence is 16 residues long. Germline V gene sequence: CDR1 SGHRS, CDR2 YFSETQ. The CDR3 sequence is CASSFSGTGATDTQYF. The DNA for the CDR3 is TGCGCCAGCAGCTTCAGCGGGACAGGGGCCACAGATACGCAGTATTTT.

The CDR3 DNA sequence: TGTGCCAGCAGTCGGCTGGGACAGGGTGTCGGCGAGCAGTACTTC. As protein: CASSRLGQGVGEQYF. The chain uses TRBV27 and TRBJ2-7; 9 positions agree with TRBD1. This CDR3 has 15 amino acids. Germline CDR1 reads MNHEY; CDR2 reads SMNVEV (reference sequence). The V gene end was trimmed by 5 bases and the J gene end by 6 bases; junction bases not matched to a gene: 11.

This clone was counted many times. The chain combines TRBV7-6 with TRBJ1-2, with 8 bases matching TRBD1. Trimming removed 1 base from V and 6 bases from J; junction bases left unmatched: 7. The CDR3 consists of 15 residues. CDR1 SGHVS and CDR2 FNYEAQ come from the germline V gene. CDR3 loop: CASSLGAGGIDGYTF. CDR3 nucleotide sequence: TGTGCCAGCAGCTTAGGGGCAGGGGGCATCGATGGCTACACCTTC.

The J gene is TRBJ2-7, the V gene TRBV7-9, with 11 positions matching TRBD2. CDR1 is SEHNR and CDR2 is FQNEAQ in the germline V gene (reference sequence). This CDR3 region has 15 residues. The junction had 5 bases not matched to a gene; V was cut back by 5 bases and J by 2 bases. The CDR3 DNA follows: TGTGCCAGCAGCGCACTAGCGGGAGCGCCCTACGAGCAGTACTTC. Translated, it gives CASSALAGAPYEQYF.

The rearrangement uses TRBV28 and TRBJ1-2, with D hard to call. CDR3 length: 13 amino acids. Germline V gene lookup returns CDR1 MDHEN and CDR2 SYDVKM. Deletions cut 5 bases from V and 11 bases from J, with 18 bases between. CDR3 DNA: TGTGCCAGCAGTAGACTACCCCGATCAAGATACACCTTC. Protein sequence: CASSRLPRSRYTF.

This clone came up once. The chain recombines TRBV14 with TRBJ2-7; possibly TRBD1 for D (5 bases). Germline V CDR1 and CDR2: SGHDN, FVKESK. The CDR3 sequence is 12 residues long. Trimming shortened V by 3 bases and J by 6 bases, and 9 bases separated the two germline ends. The CDR3 sequence is CASSHDQGEQYF. CDR3 in DNA: TGTGCCAGCAGCCATGATCAGGGCGAGCAGTACTTC.

The chain uses TRBV2 and TRBJ1-4, with D perhaps matching TRBD1 (5 bases). The CDR3 runs to 14 residues. Germline V gene data show CDR1 as SNHLY and CDR2 as FYNNEI. V lost 5 bases to trimming and J lost 5 bases, with 12 bases between them. The CDR3 reads CASSPQAINEKLFF. The CDR3 DNA sequence: TGTGCCAGCAGTCCACAGGCTATCAATGAAAAACTGTTTTTT.

The chain recombines TRBV10-1 with TRBJ1-2; perhaps TRBD1 as D (5 bases). Germline CDR1 reads WNHNN; CDR2 reads SYGVQD (reference sequence). V was cut by 2 bases and J by 12 bases, with 16 bases left in between. The CDR3 is 13 residues long. Here the CDR3 reads CASSELRQSAHTF. CDR3 bases: TGCGCCAGCAGTGAGCTTCGACAGAGTGCGCACACCTTC.

The V call is TRBV6-6, the J call TRBJ2-3; TRBD2 matches 7 bases. V shed 1 base, J shed 2 bases, and the junction held 6 bases outside the gene matches. This CDR3 comprises 16 residues. Germline V CDR1 and CDR2: MNHNY, SVGAGI (reference sequence). For the CDR3, the DNA is TGTGCCAGCAGTTACTTGGGGGGAGGGCCCACAGATACGCAGTATTTT. Translation: CASSYLGGGPTDTQYF.

The gene calls are TRBV11-3 and TRBJ2-1; D ambiguous. Trimming stripped 5 bases from V and 0 bases from J, with 8 bases between. The CDR3 contains 14 residues. Germline CDR1 reads SGHNT; CDR2 reads YENEEA. The CDR3 sequence is CASSRGSSYNEQFF. The DNA of the CDR3 is TGTGCCAGCAGCCGTGGATCCTCCTACAATGAGCAGTTCTTC.

This clone was observed a handful of times. The chain employs TRBV11-2 and TRBJ1-6; 8 nucleotides match TRBD1. CDR3 length equals 14 residues. Germline-derived CDR1 and CDR2 are SGHAT and FQNNGV. V was pared by 2 bases and J by 7 bases, with 1 base of the junction left unmatched. The CDR3 spells CASSLQGANSPLHF. CDR3 nucleotides: TGTGCCAGCAGCTTACAGGGGGCCAATTCACCCCTCCACTTT. Looking up the rest from reference TRBV11-2 and TRBJ1-6 gives the full variable domain: EAGVAQSPRYKIIEKRQSVAFWCNPISGHATLYWYQQILGQGPKLLIQFQNNGVVDDSQLPKDRFSAERLKGVDSTLKIQPAKLEDSAVYLCASSLQGANSPLHFGNGTRLTVT.

CDR3 coding DNA: TGTGCCAGCGCAAAGCGGGAGGGGATCTACGAGCAGTACTTC. Amino acids: CASAKREGIYEQYF. The chain carries TRBV14 and TRBJ2-7; 10 bases match TRBD2. Germline V gives CDR1 SGHDN, CDR2 FVKESK. The CDR3 totals 14 residues. V trimming: 8 bases; J trimming: 3 bases; junction bases outside the gene matches: 7.

This clone occurred a few times. This rearrangement joins TRBV10-2 to TRBJ2-7; possible D gene TRBD1, 5 bases. The CDR3 is made up of 12 amino acids. Germline CDR1 and CDR2: WSHSY and SAAADI. The germline V and J ends were trimmed by 6 bases and 7 bases, with 13 bases remaining between them. CDR3 residues: CASRTAFREQYF. DNA of the CDR3: TGCGCCAGCAGGACAGCCTTTAGGGAGCAGTACTTC.

The chain couples TRBV27 to TRBJ2-3; D uncertain. Germline assignment: CDR1 MNHEY and CDR2 SMNVEV (reference sequence). This CDR3 spans 12 amino acids. Trimming stripped 4 bases from V and 8 bases from J, with 10 bases between. The CDR3 sequence is CASSSAPSTQYF. CDR3 coding DNA: TGTGCCAGCAGTTCCGCCCCTTCTACGCAGTATTTT.

The chain uses TRBV6-1 and TRBJ2-2, with no clear D. CDR3 size: 14 residues. V was pared by 0 bases and J by 3 bases, with 5 bases between. Germline assignment: CDR1 MNHNS and CDR2 SASEGT. CDR3 amino acids: CASSEAQYTGELFF. Written as DNA, the CDR3 is TGTGCCAGCAGTGAAGCGCAGTACACCGGGGAGCTGTTTTTT.

This sequence joins TRBV4-2 and TRBJ1-5; D not certain. This CDR3 has 13 amino acids. Germline-derived CDR1 and CDR2 are LGHNA and YNFKEQ. Between the trimmed V and J ends, which lost 0 bases and 2 bases, there was a span of 2 bases. CDR3 loop: CASSQDGNQPQHF. CDR3 DNA: TGTGCCAGCAGCCAAGATGGCAATCAGCCCCAGCATTTT.

Here the CDR3 reads CASSQRGGLGYEKLFF. CDR3 bases: TGTGCCAGCAGCCAGAGGGGGGGCCTCGGGTATGAAAAACTGTTTTTT. This chain links TRBV14 with TRBJ1-4; perhaps TRBD1 as D (6 bases). From germline, CDR1 is SGHDN and CDR2 FVKESK. The ends were cut back, 3 bases at V and 6 bases at J, with 17 bases in the middle. This CDR3 region has 16 residues.

The chain employs TRBV7-2 and TRBJ1-5; possibly TRBD1 for D (5 bases). The length of the CDR3 is 14 residues. The V and J ends lost 5 bases and 7 bases respectively, with 15 bases between them. Germline V gene lookup returns CDR1 SGHTA and CDR2 FQGNSA. The CDR3 protein is CASSQDPGPQPQHF. The CDR3 nucleotides are TGTGCCAGCAGCCAAGACCCAGGGCCCCAGCCCCAGCATTTT.

This chain uses TRBV6-1 with TRBJ2-7, with D unclear. From germline, CDR1 is MNHNS and CDR2 SASEGT. The CDR3 is 11 amino acids. V gave up 4 bases and J gave up 3 bases, with 4 bases separating them. The CDR3 loop reads CASSVVYEQYF. The CDR3 coding sequence is TGTGCCAGCAGTGTCGTCTACGAGCAGTACTTC.

This chain joins TRBV6-6 and TRBJ2-7, with D perhaps given as TRBD1 or TRBD2 (5 bases each). The V gene's germline CDR1 is MNHNY and CDR2 SVGAGI (reference sequence). The V and J ends lost 7 bases and 2 bases respectively, with 12 bases between them. This CDR3 region has 13 residues. The CDR3: CASTWDPAYEQYF. The CDR3 coding sequence is TGTGCCAGCACCTGGGACCCAGCCTACGAGCAGTACTTC.